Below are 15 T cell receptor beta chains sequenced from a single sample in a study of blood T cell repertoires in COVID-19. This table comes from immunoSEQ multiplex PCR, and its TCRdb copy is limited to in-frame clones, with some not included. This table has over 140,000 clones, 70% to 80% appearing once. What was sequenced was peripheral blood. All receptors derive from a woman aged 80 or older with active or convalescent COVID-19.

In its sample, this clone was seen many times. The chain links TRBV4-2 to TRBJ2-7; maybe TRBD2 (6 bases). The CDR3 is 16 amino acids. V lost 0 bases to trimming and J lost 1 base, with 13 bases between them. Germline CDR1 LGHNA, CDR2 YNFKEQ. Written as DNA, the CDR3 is TGTGCCAGCAGCCAAGATACTGGCGGGGCTTCCTACGAGCAGTACTTC. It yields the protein CASSQDTGGASYEQYF.

The chain's CDR3 is CASSQEHRASGNTIYF. The CDR3, as DNA: TGTGCCAGCAGCCAAGAACACAGGGCCTCTGGAAACACCATATATTTT. V is TRBV3-1 (or the pseudogene TRBV3-2) and J is TRBJ1-3; D possibly corresponds to TRBD1 (6 bases). Germline V lookup: CDR1 LGHDT, CDR2 YNNKEL (reference sequence). V was pared by 0 bases and J by 0 bases, with 9 bases between. CDR3 length: 16 amino acids.

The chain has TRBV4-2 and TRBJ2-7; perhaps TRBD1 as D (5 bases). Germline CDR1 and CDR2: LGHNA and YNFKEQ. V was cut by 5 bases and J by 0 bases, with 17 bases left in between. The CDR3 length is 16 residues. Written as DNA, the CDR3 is TGTGCCAGCAGCGATCGGAAGGGGAAGGGCTCCTACGAGCAGTACTTC. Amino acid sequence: CASSDRKGKGSYEQYF.

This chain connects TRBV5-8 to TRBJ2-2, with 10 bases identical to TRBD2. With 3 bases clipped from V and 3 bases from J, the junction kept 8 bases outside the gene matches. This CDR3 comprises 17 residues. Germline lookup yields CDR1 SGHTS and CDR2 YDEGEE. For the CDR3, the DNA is TGTGCCAGCAGCTCATATAGGACTAGCGGTGACACCGGGGAGCTGTTTTTT. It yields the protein CASSSYRTSGDTGELFF.

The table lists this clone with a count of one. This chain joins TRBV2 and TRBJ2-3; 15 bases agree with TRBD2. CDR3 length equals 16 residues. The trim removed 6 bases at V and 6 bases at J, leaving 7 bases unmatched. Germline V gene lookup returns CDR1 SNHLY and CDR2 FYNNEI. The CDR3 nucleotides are TGTGCCAGCAGGCCGGGACTAGCGGGGGGTTTGGATACGCAGTATTTT. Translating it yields CASRPGLAGGLDTQYF.

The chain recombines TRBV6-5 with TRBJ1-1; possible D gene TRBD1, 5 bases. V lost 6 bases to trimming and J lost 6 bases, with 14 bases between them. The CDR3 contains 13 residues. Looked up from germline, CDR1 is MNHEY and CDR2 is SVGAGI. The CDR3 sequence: CASRNGGSSEAFF. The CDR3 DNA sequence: TGTGCCAGCAGAAACGGGGGTAGCTCTGAAGCTTTCTTT.

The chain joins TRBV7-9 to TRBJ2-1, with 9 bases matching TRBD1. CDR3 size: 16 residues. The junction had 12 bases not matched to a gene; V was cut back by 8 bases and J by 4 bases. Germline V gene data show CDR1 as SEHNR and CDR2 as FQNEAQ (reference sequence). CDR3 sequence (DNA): TGTGCCAGCGACGACGGACCGGGACAGGGATACAATGAGCAGTTCTTC. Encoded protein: CASDDGPGQGYNEQFF.

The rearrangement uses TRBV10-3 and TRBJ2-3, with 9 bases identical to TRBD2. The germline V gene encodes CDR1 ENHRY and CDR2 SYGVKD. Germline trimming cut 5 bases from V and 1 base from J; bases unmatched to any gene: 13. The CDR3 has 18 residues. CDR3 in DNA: TGTGCCATCAGTACCCTGGAAAGCGGGGGGCGGGGCACAGATACGCAGTATTTT. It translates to CAISTLESGGRGTDTQYF.

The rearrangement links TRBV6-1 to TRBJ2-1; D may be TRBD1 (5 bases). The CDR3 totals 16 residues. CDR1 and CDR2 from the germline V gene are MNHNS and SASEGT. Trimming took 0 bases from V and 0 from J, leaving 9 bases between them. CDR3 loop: CASSEAQGSSYNEQFF. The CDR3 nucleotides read TGTGCCAGCAGTGAAGCGCAGGGAAGCTCCTACAATGAGCAGTTCTTC.

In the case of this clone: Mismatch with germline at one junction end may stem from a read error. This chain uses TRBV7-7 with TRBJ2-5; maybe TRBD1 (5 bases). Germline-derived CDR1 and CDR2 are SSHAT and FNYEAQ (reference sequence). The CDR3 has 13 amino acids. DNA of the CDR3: TGTGCTAGCAGCCCCGCAAGGGGCGAGACCCAGTACTTC. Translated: CASSPARGETQYF.

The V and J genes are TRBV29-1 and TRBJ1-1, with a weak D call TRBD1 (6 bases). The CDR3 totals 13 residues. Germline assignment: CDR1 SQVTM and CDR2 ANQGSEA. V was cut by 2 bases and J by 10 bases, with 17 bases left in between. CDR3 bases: TGCAGCGTTGAAATGGACAGTCTCACAGGAGCTTTCTTT. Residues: CSVEMDSLTGAFF.

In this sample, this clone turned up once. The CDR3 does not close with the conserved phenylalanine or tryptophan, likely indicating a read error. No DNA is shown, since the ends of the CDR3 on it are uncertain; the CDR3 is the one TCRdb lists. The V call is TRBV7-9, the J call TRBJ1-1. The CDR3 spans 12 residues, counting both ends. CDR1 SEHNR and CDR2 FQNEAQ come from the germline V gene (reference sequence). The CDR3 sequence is CASSLSGAKFTV.

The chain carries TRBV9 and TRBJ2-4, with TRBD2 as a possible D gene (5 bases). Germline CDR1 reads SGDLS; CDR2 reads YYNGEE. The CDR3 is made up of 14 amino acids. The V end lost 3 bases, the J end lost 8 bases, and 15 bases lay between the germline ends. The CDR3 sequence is CASSEAGNTYIQYF. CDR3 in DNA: TGTGCCAGCAGCGAGGCCGGGAATACGTACATTCAGTACTTC.

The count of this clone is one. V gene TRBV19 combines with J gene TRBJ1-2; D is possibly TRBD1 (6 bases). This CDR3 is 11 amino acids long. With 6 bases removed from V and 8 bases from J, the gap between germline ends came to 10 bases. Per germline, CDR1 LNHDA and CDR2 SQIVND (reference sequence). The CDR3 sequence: CASRAGVGYTF. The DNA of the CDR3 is TGTGCCAGTAGGGCAGGGGTCGGCTACACCTTC.

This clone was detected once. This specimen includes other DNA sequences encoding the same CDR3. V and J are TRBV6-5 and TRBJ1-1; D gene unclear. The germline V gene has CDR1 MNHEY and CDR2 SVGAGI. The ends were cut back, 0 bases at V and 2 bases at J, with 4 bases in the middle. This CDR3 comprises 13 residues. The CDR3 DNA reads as TGTGCCAGCAGTTACTCGCGAAACACTGAAGCTTTCTTT. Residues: CASSYSRNTEAFF.